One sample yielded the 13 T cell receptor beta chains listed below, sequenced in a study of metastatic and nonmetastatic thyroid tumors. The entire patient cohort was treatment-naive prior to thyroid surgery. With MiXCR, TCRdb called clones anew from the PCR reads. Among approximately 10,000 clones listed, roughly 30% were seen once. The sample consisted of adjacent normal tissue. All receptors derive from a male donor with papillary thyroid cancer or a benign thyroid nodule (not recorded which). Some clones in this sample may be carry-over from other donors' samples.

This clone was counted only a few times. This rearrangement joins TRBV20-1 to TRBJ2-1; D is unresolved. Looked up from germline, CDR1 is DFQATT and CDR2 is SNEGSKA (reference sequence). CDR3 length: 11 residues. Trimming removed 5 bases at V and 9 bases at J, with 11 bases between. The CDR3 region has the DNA TGCAGTGCTTCTGGAGTCAGTGAGCAGTTCTTC. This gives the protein CSASGVSEQFF.

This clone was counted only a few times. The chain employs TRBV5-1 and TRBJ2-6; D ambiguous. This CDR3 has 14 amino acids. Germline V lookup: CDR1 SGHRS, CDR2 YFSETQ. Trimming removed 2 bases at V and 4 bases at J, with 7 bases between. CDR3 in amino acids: CASSFRTGANVLTF. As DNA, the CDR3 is TGCGCCAGCAGCTTCCGTACCGGGGCCAACGTCCTGACTTTC. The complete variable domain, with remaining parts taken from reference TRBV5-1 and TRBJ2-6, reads KAGVTQTPRYLIKTRGQQVTLSCSPISGHRSVSWYQQTPGQGLQFLFEYFSETQRNKGNFPGRFSGRQFSNSRSEMNVSTLELGDSALYLCASSFRTGANVLTFGAGSRLTVL.

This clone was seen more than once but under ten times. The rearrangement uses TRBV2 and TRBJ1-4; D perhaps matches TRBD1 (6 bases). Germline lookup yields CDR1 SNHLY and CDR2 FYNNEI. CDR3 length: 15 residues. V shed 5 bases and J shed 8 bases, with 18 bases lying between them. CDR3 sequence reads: CASSPNMGGREKLFF. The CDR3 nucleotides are TGTGCCAGCAGTCCAAATATGGGGGGCCGGGAAAAACTGTTTTTT. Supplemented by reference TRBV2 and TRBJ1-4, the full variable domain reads EPEVTQTPSHQVTQMGQEVILRCVPISNHLYFYWYRQILGQKVEFLVSFYNNEISEKSEIFDDQFSVERPDGSNFTLKIRSTKLEDSAMYFCASSPNMGGREKLFFGSGTQLSVL.

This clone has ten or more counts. CDR3 loop: CASSPGAGGLGETQYF. The CDR3 nucleotides read TGTGCCAGCAGCCCCGGGGCGGGGGGATTGGGAGAGACCCAGTACTTC. V usage is TRBV5-4 and J usage is TRBJ2-5; 8 bases fit TRBD2. CDR1 SGHNT and CDR2 YYREEE come from the germline V gene (reference sequence). Trimming took 4 bases from V and 4 from J; bases not matched to a gene: 12. The CDR3 runs 16 residues.

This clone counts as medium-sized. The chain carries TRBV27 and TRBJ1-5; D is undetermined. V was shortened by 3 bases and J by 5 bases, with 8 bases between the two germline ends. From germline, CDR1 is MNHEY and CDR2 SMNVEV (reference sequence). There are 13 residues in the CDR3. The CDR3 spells CASSFMYDQPQHF. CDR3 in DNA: TGTGCCAGCAGTTTTATGTATGATCAGCCCCAGCATTTT.

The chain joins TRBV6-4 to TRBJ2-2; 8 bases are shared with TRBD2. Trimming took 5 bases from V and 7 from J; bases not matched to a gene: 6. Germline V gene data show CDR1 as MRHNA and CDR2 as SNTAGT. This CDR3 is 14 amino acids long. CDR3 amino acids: CASSPSGSLGELFF. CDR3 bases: TGTGCCAGCAGTCCGAGCGGGAGTCTCGGGGAGCTGTTTTTT.

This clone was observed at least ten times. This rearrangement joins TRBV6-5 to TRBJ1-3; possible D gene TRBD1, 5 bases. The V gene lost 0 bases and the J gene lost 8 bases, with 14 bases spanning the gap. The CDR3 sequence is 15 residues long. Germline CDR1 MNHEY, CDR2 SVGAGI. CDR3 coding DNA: TGTGCCAGCAGTTACTCGGGCCGGGGGGTAGACACCATATATTTT. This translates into CASSYSGRGVDTIYF.

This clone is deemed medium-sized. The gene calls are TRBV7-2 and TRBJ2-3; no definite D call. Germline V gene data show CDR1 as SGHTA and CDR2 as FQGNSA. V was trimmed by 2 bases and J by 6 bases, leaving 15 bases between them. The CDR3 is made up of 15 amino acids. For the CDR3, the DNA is TGTGCCAGCAGCTTATCCCCCATGACTGTGGATACGCAGTATTTT. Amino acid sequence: CASSLSPMTVDTQYF.

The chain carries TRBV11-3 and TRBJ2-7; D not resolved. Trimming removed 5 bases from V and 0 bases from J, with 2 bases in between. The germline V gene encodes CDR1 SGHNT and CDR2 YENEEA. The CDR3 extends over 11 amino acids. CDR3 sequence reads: CASSRSYEQYF. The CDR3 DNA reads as TGTGCCAGCAGCCGCTCCTACGAGCAGTACTTC.

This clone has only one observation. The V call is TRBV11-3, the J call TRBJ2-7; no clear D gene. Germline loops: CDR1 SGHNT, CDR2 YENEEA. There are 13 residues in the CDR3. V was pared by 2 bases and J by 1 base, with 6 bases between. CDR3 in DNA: TGTGCCAGCAGCTTAAGAACGTCCTACGAGCAGTACTTC. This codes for CASSLRTSYEQYF.

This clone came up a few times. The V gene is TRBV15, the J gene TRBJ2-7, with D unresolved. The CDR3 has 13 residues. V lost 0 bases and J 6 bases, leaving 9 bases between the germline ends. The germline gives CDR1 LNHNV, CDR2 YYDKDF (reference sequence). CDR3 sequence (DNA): TGTGCCACCAGCAGAGAAGTAATCGGCGAGCAGTACTTC. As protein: CATSREVIGEQYF.

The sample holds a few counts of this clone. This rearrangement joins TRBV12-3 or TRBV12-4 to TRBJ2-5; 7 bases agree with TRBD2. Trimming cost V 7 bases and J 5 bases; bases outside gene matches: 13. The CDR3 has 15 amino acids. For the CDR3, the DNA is TGTGCCAGCACCAATACTAGCGTTAGTGGCGAGACCCAGTACTTC. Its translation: CASTNTSVSGETQYF.

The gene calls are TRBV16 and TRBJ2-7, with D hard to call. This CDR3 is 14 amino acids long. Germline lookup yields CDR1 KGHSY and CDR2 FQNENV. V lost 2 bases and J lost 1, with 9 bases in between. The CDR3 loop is CASSQAGSSYEQYF. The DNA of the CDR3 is TGTGCCAGCAGCCAAGCAGGTTCTTCCTACGAGCAGTACTTC.